Shown below are 19 T cell receptor beta chains from a single sample sequenced in a study of OX40 agonist ivuxolimab in advanced cancers. The assay was immunoSEQ multiplex PCR, and TCRdb's table has in-frame clones only and misses some. The sample holds under 80,000 clones, roughly nine tenths seen once. Sequences were derived from CD4+ or CD8+ T cells sorted from blood, sampled in a trial of the OX40 agonist ivuxolimab. The source of these receptors is an adult with an advanced solid tumor such as melanoma, head and neck, liver or kidney cancer.

V gene TRBV6-1 combines with J gene TRBJ1-1; no clear D gene. Germline V gene sequence: CDR1 MNHNS, CDR2 SASEGT. The CDR3 is 13 amino acids. The germline V and J ends were trimmed by 4 bases and 3 bases, with 9 bases remaining between them. CDR3 protein: CASSANLDTEAFF. CDR3 sequence (DNA): TGTGCCAGCAGTGCCAACCTTGACACTGAAGCTTTCTTT.

CDR3 in amino acids: CASSLWVGNAQPQHF. CDR3 DNA: TGTGCCAGCAGCTTATGGGTAGGGAACGCTCAGCCCCAGCATTTT. The rearrangement joins TRBV7-2 to TRBJ1-5, with D hard to call. The CDR3 runs 15 residues. Trimming stripped 2 bases from V and 6 bases from J, with 14 bases between. The germline V gene encodes CDR1 SGHTA and CDR2 FQGNSA.

This chain links TRBV30 with TRBJ2-5, with D perhaps TRBD2 (7 bases). The J call may be in error: the DNA end matches TRBJ2-7 better. From germline, CDR1 is GTSNPN and CDR2 SVGIG (reference sequence). This CDR3 is built from 14 residues. The CDR3 DNA reads TGTGCCTGGAAAACCTCTAGGGGGGGCTACGAGCAGTACTTC. This encodes CAWKTSRGGYEQYF.

Points on this clone: This same CDR3 is encoded by further DNA sequences in the sample. V usage is TRBV30 and J usage is TRBJ2-3; D gene uncertain. V gave up 1 base and J gave up 6 bases, with 8 bases separating them. Germline V gene data show CDR1 as GTSNPN and CDR2 as SVGIG (reference sequence). This CDR3 spans 12 amino acids. This CDR3 reads CAWSEVGDTQYF. CDR3 nucleotide sequence: TGTGCCTGGAGTGAAGTGGGGGATACGCAGTATTTT.

The chain joins TRBV11-2 to TRBJ1-3; no clear D gene. Germline CDR1 and CDR2: SGHAT and FQNNGV. V shed 1 base and J shed 4 bases, with 8 bases lying between them. The CDR3 runs to 14 residues. CDR3: CASSLGLGGNTIYF. CDR3 nucleotide sequence: TGTGCCAGCAGCTTAGGCCTGGGGGGAAACACCATATATTTT.

The chain combines TRBV5-5 with TRBJ1-1, with 7 bases identical to TRBD1. The V segment lost 4 bases and the J segment 4 bases; nucleotides outside the gene matches: 13. This CDR3 has 16 amino acids. Per the germline V gene, CDR1 is SGHKS and CDR2 is YYEKEE (reference sequence). DNA of the CDR3: TGTGCCAGCAGCCTTGGACAGGCCTCATTGGGCACTGAAGCTTTCTTT. This codes for CASSLGQASLGTEAFF.

The genes are TRBV7-2 and TRBJ1-5, with a weak D call TRBD1 (6 bases). Trimming shortened V by 3 bases and J by 11 bases, and 20 bases separated the two germline ends. The CDR3 extends over 15 amino acids. CDR1 is SGHTA and CDR2 is FQGNSA in the germline V gene. The CDR3, as DNA: TGTGCCAGCAGCTTGAAAGGTGGGGGACAATCAGCCCAGCATTTT. Translating it yields CASSLKGGGQSAQHF.

This chain uses TRBV11-1 with TRBJ1-4; a weak D match, TRBD1 (6 bases). Germline CDR1 and CDR2: SGHAT and FQDESV (reference sequence). V shed 3 bases and J shed 6 bases, with 11 bases lying between them. The CDR3 is 14 amino acids. CDR3 coding DNA: TGTGCCAGCAGCTTCCCAGGGGCGGATGAAAAACTGTTTTTT. Translated: CASSFPGADEKLFF. Filled out from reference TRBV11-1 and TRBJ1-4, the complete variable domain reads EAEVAQSPRYKITEKSQAVAFWCDPISGHATLYWYRQILGQGPELLVQFQDESVVDDSQLPKDRFSAERLKGVDSTLKIQPAELGDSAMYLCASSFPGADEKLFFGSGTQLSVL.

The V and J genes are TRBV6-5 and TRBJ2-2; TRBD1 matches at 10 bases. Germline V gives CDR1 MNHEY, CDR2 SVGAGI. This CDR3 region has 15 residues. V lost 6 bases, J lost 7 bases, and 8 bases stayed unmatched. The CDR3 coding sequence is TGTGCCAGCAGCTTGGACAGGGGGATTGGCGGGGAGCTGTTTTTT. Translating gives CASSLDRGIGGELFF.

The chain recombines TRBV18 with TRBJ1-6, with 7 positions matching TRBD1. J was trimmed by 7 bases and V by 5 bases; bases with no gene match: 5. CDR3 size: 14 residues. Germline assignment: CDR1 KGHSH and CDR2 LQKENI. CDR3 loop: CASSTRDSNSPLHF. The CDR3 DNA reads TGTGCCAGCTCAACCCGGGACAGCAATTCACCCCTCCACTTT.

This rearrangement joins TRBV15 to TRBJ1-1; tentative D call: TRBD1 (5 bases). V lost 3 bases, J lost 4 bases, and 18 bases lay in between. This CDR3 comprises 16 residues. The germline CDR1 and CDR2 sequences are LNHNV and YYDKDF (reference sequence). The CDR3 bases are TGTGCCACCAGCAGGGGGGGTGTGGGGCCCGGCACTGAAGCTTTCTTT. Amino acid sequence: CATSRGGVGPGTEAFF.

The chain uses TRBV6-1 and TRBJ2-7, with D possibly matching TRBD1 (6 bases). Trimming removed 6 bases at V and 8 bases at J, with 17 bases between. The CDR3 runs to 13 residues. Germline CDR1 is MNHNS and CDR2 is SASEGT. CDR3: CASRDRPPHQQYF. In DNA, the CDR3 is TGTGCCAGCAGGGACAGACCTCCCCATCAGCAGTACTTC.

This clone was counted a single time. This chain uses TRBV7-2 with TRBJ2-7, with D maybe TRBD1 (6 bases). Looked up from germline, CDR1 is SGHTA and CDR2 is FQGNSA. V lost 3 bases, J lost 1 base, and 13 bases lay in between. This CDR3 is built from 15 residues. CDR3 sequence reads: CASSLTGTLSYEQYF. The DNA of the CDR3 is TGTGCCAGCAGCTTGACCGGGACATTATCCTACGAGCAGTACTTC.

This clone was observed once. This chain uses TRBV4-3 with TRBJ1-5; no clear D. This CDR3 has 14 residues. V lost 0 bases, J lost 5 bases, and 8 bases lay in between. Looked up from germline, CDR1 is LGHNA and CDR2 is YSLEER. The CDR3 bases are TGCGCCAGCAGCCAAGAAATGACCTATCAGCCCCAGCATTTT. Translation: CASSQEMTYQPQHF.

CDR3 amino acids: CASSASLNTEAFF. CDR3 bases: TGTGCCAGCAGCGCTTCACTGAACACTGAAGCTTTCTTT. V gene TRBV7-2 combines with J gene TRBJ1-1; D uncertain. CDR1 is SGHTA and CDR2 is FQGNSA in the germline V gene. The V and J ends lost 5 bases and 0 bases respectively, with 7 bases between them. The CDR3 sequence is 13 residues long.

V usage is TRBV6-6 and J usage is TRBJ1-3; D remains ambiguous. The CDR3 loop spans 16 amino acids. Germline V gene lookup returns CDR1 MNHNY and CDR2 SVGAGI (reference sequence). The V and J ends lost 2 bases and 2 bases respectively, with 13 bases between them. CDR3 sequence reads: CASSYAAQVTGNTIYF. In nucleotides, the CDR3 is TGTGCCAGCAGTTACGCCGCTCAGGTGACTGGAAACACCATATATTTT.

This rearrangement joins TRBV11-2 to TRBJ1-4; D may be TRBD1 (6 bases). The V gene's germline CDR1 is SGHAT and CDR2 FQNNGV. The CDR3 covers 16 residues. V shed 0 bases and J shed 8 bases, with 16 bases lying between them. This CDR3 is CASSLDLGGLGEKLFF. CDR3 DNA sequence: TGTGCCAGCAGCTTAGATCTGGGGGGCCTAGGAGAAAAACTGTTTTTT.

The genes are TRBV5-8 and TRBJ2-2; a weak D match, TRBD1 (6 bases). This CDR3 is 14 amino acids long. Trimming took 4 bases from V and 6 from J, leaving 13 bases between them. Germline V gene sequence: CDR1 SGHTS, CDR2 YDEGEE. Here the CDR3 DNA reads TGTGCCAGCAGCGGACAGTACCACTCCGGGGAGCTGTTTTTT. Translating it yields CASSGQYHSGELFF.

This chain links TRBV7-9 with TRBJ1-3; no firm D call. V lost 11 bases to trimming and J lost 2 bases, with 13 bases between them. Germline V lookup: CDR1 SEHNR, CDR2 FQNEAQ (reference sequence). The CDR3 runs to 13 residues. The CDR3 region has the DNA TGTGCCCTGAGGAGAACAGCTGGAAACACCATATATTTT. Encoded protein: CALRRTAGNTIYF.